The 29 T cell receptor beta chains below were found in one sample sequenced in a study of neurological immune-mediated disorders. TCRdb ran MiXCR on the 5' RACE reads and lists one entry per CDR3 protein. The table has roughly 57,000 distinct CDR3 sequences, roughly 8.3% seen once; the top ten hold 1.9%. Described time point: longitudinal time-point 3. The sample taken for sequencing was PBMCs. Receptor source: a woman aged 35 to 49 in good health.

The rearrangement joins TRBV5-1 to TRBJ2-6, with TRBD2 identical over 12 bases. The CDR3 totals 16 residues. Germline V CDR1 and CDR2: SGHRS, YFSETQ. V lost 7 bases, J lost 0 bases, and 2 bases stayed unmatched. The CDR3 DNA sequence: TGCGCCAGCGCTAGCGGGGGGGCCTCTGGGGCCAACGTCCTGACTTTC. Translated, it gives CASASGGASGANVLTF.

Many counts were recorded for this clonotype. The rearrangement joins TRBV20-1 to TRBJ1-3; D remains unclear. Germline V CDR1 and CDR2: DFQATT, SNEGSKA (reference sequence). The CDR3 is 12 residues long. The V and J ends lost 2 bases and 2 bases respectively, with 4 bases between them. DNA for the CDR3: TGCAGTGCTAGACTAACTGGAAACACCATATATTTT. It encodes CSARLTGNTIYF.

In its sample, this clonotype was seen many times. This chain connects TRBV12-3 or TRBV12-4 to TRBJ1-1; possibly TRBD1 for D (5 bases). The CDR3 spans 16 residues. V was cut by 1 base and J by 4 bases, with 16 bases left in between. CDR3 loop: CASSLDWGSVSTEAFF. The CDR3 bases are TGTGCCAGCAGTTTAGACTGGGGGTCAGTGAGCACTGAAGCTTTCTTT.

This clonotype came up many times. The chain uses TRBV7-9 and TRBJ1-2; maybe TRBD1 (6 bases). From germline, CDR1 is SEHNR and CDR2 FQNEAQ (reference sequence). There are 15 residues in the CDR3. V was clipped by 1 base and J by 1 base, with 10 bases between them. CDR3 coding DNA: TGTGCCAGCAGCTTAGAGGGGGGACTTAACTATGGCTACACCTTC. Amino acids: CASSLEGGLNYGYTF.

This clonotype was found many times. This chain uses TRBV12-3 or TRBV12-4 with TRBJ1-2; D gene unclear. CDR3 length equals 14 residues. V gave up 3 bases and J gave up 5 bases, with 13 bases separating them. CDR3 in amino acids: CASSFVASEYGYTF. The CDR3 coding sequence is TGTGCCAGCAGTTTTGTGGCATCGGAGTATGGCTACACCTTC.

This clonotype was detected only a few times. The chain is built from TRBV25-1 and TRBJ1-2; TRBD1 is a possible D gene (5 bases). Between the trimmed V and J ends, which lost 6 bases and 6 bases, there was a span of 17 bases. CDR1 and CDR2 (germline): MGHDK, SYGVNS. This CDR3 has 14 residues. The CDR3 DNA follows: TGTGCCAGCAGCCTGAGAGCGGGCAGGGATGGCTACACCTTC. Residues: CASSLRAGRDGYTF.

The sample holds many counts of this clonotype. This chain links TRBV7-8 with TRBJ1-1; perhaps TRBD1 as D (5 bases). V dropped 3 bases and J dropped 5 bases, with 16 bases sitting between them. Germline V gives CDR1 SGHVS, CDR2 FQNEAQ. This CDR3 has 15 amino acids. The CDR3 protein is CASSFVREAWTEAFF. CDR3 sequence (DNA): TGTGCCAGCAGCTTCGTCAGGGAGGCGTGGACTGAAGCTTTCTTT.

Within the sample, this clonotype is medium-sized. CDR3 DNA sequence: TGCGCCAGCAAGGGGACAGGGAACACCGGGGAGCTGTTTTTT. It specifies CASKGTGNTGELFF. The chain has TRBV5-1 and TRBJ2-2, with TRBD1 matching 8 bases. This CDR3 contains 14 residues. V lost 6 bases and J lost 1; bases outside the gene matches: 2. Germline lookup yields CDR1 SGHRS and CDR2 YFSETQ.

This clonotype was counted many times. The chain joins TRBV10-3 to TRBJ2-1; 10 nucleotides line up with TRBD2. With V trimmed by 11 bases and J by 7 bases, 11 bases remained unmatched. The germline V gene encodes CDR1 ENHRY and CDR2 SYGVKD. The CDR3 has 14 amino acids. The CDR3: CASLAGLAANEQFF. The CDR3 DNA is TGTGCCTCCCTCGCAGGACTAGCGGCGAATGAGCAGTTCTTC.

This clonotype was seen repeatedly, ten times or more. The chain combines TRBV7-6 with TRBJ2-4, with a possible D match to TRBD2 (6 bases). Trimming took 5 bases from V and 11 from J, leaving 16 bases between them. The germline V gene encodes CDR1 SGHVS and CDR2 FNYEAQ. This CDR3 is 13 amino acids long. CDR3 protein: CASSPPGLLLQYF. The CDR3 DNA reads TGTGCCAGCAGCCCCCCTGGACTACTCCTTCAGTACTTC.

This clonotype was detected only a few times. The rearrangement links TRBV6-6 to TRBJ1-5; maybe TRBD1 (5 bases). V was clipped by 4 bases and J by 16 bases, with 14 bases between them. Germline CDR1 and CDR2: MNHNY and SVGAGI (reference sequence). The CDR3 contains 11 residues. The CDR3 spells CASSSSVGVHF. The DNA for the CDR3 is TGTGCCAGCAGTTCCTCCGTGGGGGTTCATTTT.

This clonotype was seen many times. V gene TRBV20-1 combines with J gene TRBJ2-5, with TRBD2 matching 11 bases. Germline trimming cut 6 bases from V and 0 bases from J; bases unmatched to any gene: 6. The V gene's germline CDR1 is DFQATT and CDR2 SNEGSKA (reference sequence). The CDR3 extends over 15 amino acids. In DNA form, the CDR3 reads TGCAGTGCCATTCGACTAGCGGGGAACCAAGAGACCCAGTACTTC. It yields the protein CSAIRLAGNQETQYF.

This clonotype was observed at least ten times. The gene calls are TRBV12-3 or TRBV12-4 and TRBJ2-1; 10 bases agree with TRBD2. With 5 bases clipped from V and 7 bases from J, the junction kept 8 bases outside the gene matches. CDR3 size: 15 residues. Written as DNA, the CDR3 is TGTGCCAGCAGTAGCGGGGGGGCTCATCGGAATGAGCAGTTCTTC. Translating it yields CASSSGGAHRNEQFF.

This clonotype was counted ten times or more. This chain joins TRBV29-1 and TRBJ2-3, with D possibly TRBD1 on 5 matching bases. This CDR3 is built from 13 residues. V was trimmed by 8 bases and J by 1 base, leaving 13 bases between them. Per the germline V gene, CDR1 is SQVTM and CDR2 is ANQGSEA. The CDR3, as DNA: TGCAGCTTAGGGCTAGGGGGCACAGATACGCAGTATTTT. It translates to CSLGLGGTDTQYF.

This chain connects TRBV9 to TRBJ1-1; D unclear. The CDR3 sequence is 12 residues long. Germline loops: CDR1 SGDLS, CDR2 YYNGEE. Trimming pared 4 bases from V and 8 bases from J, leaving 12 bases between. In DNA, the CDR3 is TGTGCCAGCAGCAGAGGTTTGGACGAAGCTTTCTTT. It specifies CASSRGLDEAFF. Full variable domain (missing parts from reference TRBV9 and TRBJ1-1): DSGVTQTPKHLITATGQRVTLRCSPRSGDLSVYWYQQSLDQGLQFLIQYYNGEERAKGNILERFSAQQFPDLHSELNLSSLELGDSALYFCASSRGLDEAFFGQGTRLTVV.

This clonotype was seen ten or more times. The chain combines TRBV2 with TRBJ2-2, with D uncertain. Between the trimmed V and J ends, which lost 7 bases and 1 base, there was a span of 7 bases. The CDR3 consists of 13 residues. The V gene's germline CDR1 is SNHLY and CDR2 FYNNEI. The CDR3 DNA follows: TGTGCCAGCAACCAATTGAACACCGGGGAGCTGTTTTTT. Translation: CASNQLNTGELFF.

As concerns this clonotype: A single base separates this from a much larger clone, so it may be a read error. The CDR3 end shows no conserved phenylalanine or tryptophan, and so a read error is likely. The genes are TRBV20-1 and TRBJ1-2, with a possible D match to TRBD1 (5 bases). CDR3 size: 13 residues. The germline CDR1 and CDR2 sequences are DFQATT and SNEGSKA (reference sequence). Trimming removed 7 bases from V and 4 bases from J, with 16 bases in between. This chain's CDR3 is CSVRRDRGYGYTI. CDR3 sequence (DNA): TGCAGTGTTCGAAGGGACCGGGGCTATGGCTACACCATC.

Ten or more counts support this clonotype. The rearrangement links TRBV3-1 to TRBJ2-7; 7 bases agree with TRBD1. This CDR3 is 14 amino acids long. The V gene's germline CDR1 is LGHDT and CDR2 YNNKEL (reference sequence). V lost 2 bases, J lost 4 bases, and 5 bases stayed unmatched. The chain's CDR3 is CASSQFEGQYEQYF. The CDR3 DNA follows: TGTGCCAGCAGCCAATTCGAGGGACAGTACGAGCAGTACTTC.

In its sample, this clonotype was seen many times. The chain combines TRBV12-3 or TRBV12-4 with TRBJ1-1; TRBD1 matches at 8 bases. The CDR3 spans 13 residues. The ends lost 7 bases at V and 5 bases at J; junction bases unmatched: 6. CDR3 sequence: CASNDRGGTEAFF. Written as DNA, the CDR3 is TGTGCCAGCAACGACAGGGGAGGGACTGAAGCTTTCTTT.

Many counts were recorded for this clonotype. The gene calls are TRBV5-1 and TRBJ1-1; D gene unclear. The CDR3 totals 14 residues. The V gene's germline CDR1 is SGHRS and CDR2 YFSETQ. The V gene lost 1 base and the J gene lost 0 bases, with 7 bases spanning the gap. Here the CDR3 reads CASSLQTMNTEAFF. The CDR3 DNA follows: TGCGCCAGCAGCTTGCAGACTATGAACACTGAAGCTTTCTTT.

This clonotype was observed at least ten times. The chain has TRBV4-1 and TRBJ2-1; no reliable D call. Looked up from germline, CDR1 is MGHRA and CDR2 is YSYEKL. Trimming pared 6 bases from V and 6 bases from J, leaving 12 bases between. The CDR3 runs to 13 residues. Here the CDR3 reads CASSLRSGNEQFF. CDR3 DNA sequence: TGCGCCAGCAGTTTAAGGAGTGGCAATGAGCAGTTCTTC.

This clonotype was observed at least ten times. V gene TRBV10-3 combines with J gene TRBJ1-1; 9 nucleotides align to TRBD1. V lost 7 bases to trimming and J lost 4 bases; unmatched junction nucleotides: 7. CDR1 and CDR2 (germline): ENHRY, SYGVKD. The CDR3 is 14 amino acids. CDR3 DNA: TGTGCCATCACCGGGACAGGGTCCGGCACTGAAGCTTTCTTT. Translation: CAITGTGSGTEAFF.

This clonotype occurred many times. The chain links TRBV4-3 to TRBJ1-1; 9 bases align to TRBD1. Germline V CDR1 and CDR2: LGHNA, YSLEER. V was pared by 0 bases and J by 6 bases, with 5 bases of the junction left unmatched. The CDR3 consists of 15 residues. CDR3 bases: TGCGCCAGCAGCCAAGAGAACAGGGGGCAGGCTGAAGCTTTCTTT. Protein: CASSQENRGQAEAFF.

This clonotype was counted at least ten times. The V call is TRBV5-5, the J call TRBJ2-1; D is unclear. The germline gives CDR1 SGHKS, CDR2 YYEKEE (reference sequence). There are 15 residues in the CDR3. Trimming took off 0 bases at V and 2 bases at J, with 9 bases between the two ends. The CDR3 loop is CASSLEPAPYNEQFF. As DNA, the CDR3 is TGTGCCAGCAGCTTGGAGCCGGCGCCCTACAATGAGCAGTTCTTC.

Worth noting for this clonotype: A junction boundary mismatches the germline segment, possibly from a read error. The genes are TRBV7-2 and TRBJ2-1; D possibly matches TRBD1 or TRBD2 (6 bases each). Germline V gene lookup returns CDR1 SGHTA and CDR2 FQGNSA. The CDR3 has 16 amino acids. DNA of the CDR3: TGTGCCAGCAGCTTAGAGTTCCGGGGGCCTTTTGATGAGCGGTTCTTC. Translating it yields CASSLEFRGPFDERFF.

The table lists this clonotype with many counts. The V and J genes are TRBV5-6 and TRBJ1-2, with 8 bases fitting TRBD1. Germline trimming cut 2 bases from V and 8 bases from J; bases unmatched to any gene: 8. This CDR3 has 14 residues. Per the germline V gene, CDR1 is SGHDT and CDR2 is YYEEEE. CDR3 residues: CASSFAQGAVGYTF. Here the CDR3 DNA reads TGTGCCAGCAGCTTCGCTCAGGGGGCGGTAGGCTACACCTTC.

About this clonotype itself: Just one base apart from a much larger clone, this may be a read error. The chain joins TRBV27 to TRBJ2-2; no clear D. The V and J ends lost 0 bases and 7 bases respectively, with 3 bases between them. CDR1 MNHEY and CDR2 SMNVEV come from the germline V gene (reference sequence). The CDR3 totals 12 residues. The CDR3 DNA reads as TGTGCCAGCAGTTTATCCAGCGGGGAGCTGTTTTTT. This codes for CASSLSSGELFF.

In its sample, this clonotype was seen many times. The chain combines TRBV11-2 with TRBJ2-1; D gene ambiguous. CDR1 is SGHAT, CDR2 FQNNGV, per germline. V was cut by 5 bases and J by 4 bases, with 18 bases left in between. The CDR3 consists of 16 residues. The CDR3 sequence: CASSPVLGNLYNEQFF. CDR3 sequence (DNA): TGTGCCAGCAGCCCAGTACTGGGAAATCTGTACAATGAGCAGTTCTTC.

This clonotype has a count of ten or more. Here the CDR3 omits its conserved ending phenylalanine or tryptophan, so a read error is the likely source. The DNA is left out, because the CDR3 cannot be placed on it with certainty; the CDR3 is given as TCRdb lists it. V usage is TRBV7-7 and J usage is TRBJ2-3; the table's D call, TRBD1, was not checked against the DNA. The CDR3 has 14 residues if both end residues are counted. Germline CDR1 is SSHAT and CDR2 is FNYEAQ (reference sequence). The CDR3 is CASSLALKSHGAWV.